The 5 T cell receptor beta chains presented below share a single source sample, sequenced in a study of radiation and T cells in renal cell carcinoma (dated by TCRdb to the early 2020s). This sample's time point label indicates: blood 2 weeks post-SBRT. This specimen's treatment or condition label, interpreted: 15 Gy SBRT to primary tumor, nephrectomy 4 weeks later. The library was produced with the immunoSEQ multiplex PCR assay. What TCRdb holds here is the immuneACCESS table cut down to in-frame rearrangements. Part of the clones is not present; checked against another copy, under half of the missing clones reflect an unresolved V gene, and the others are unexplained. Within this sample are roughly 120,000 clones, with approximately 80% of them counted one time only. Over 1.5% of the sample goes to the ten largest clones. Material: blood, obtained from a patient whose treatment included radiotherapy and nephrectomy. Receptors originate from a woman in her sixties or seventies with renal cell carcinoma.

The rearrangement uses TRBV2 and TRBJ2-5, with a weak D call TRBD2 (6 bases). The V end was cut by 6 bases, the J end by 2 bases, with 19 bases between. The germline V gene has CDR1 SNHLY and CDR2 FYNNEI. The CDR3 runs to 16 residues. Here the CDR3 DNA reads TGTGCCAGCAGGGCGGGGCAGGGTGGAGGGCAAGAGACCCAGTACTTC. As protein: CASRAGQGGGQETQYF.

CDR3 sequence: CASSLERGAPYEQYF. Here the CDR3 DNA reads TGTGCCAGCAGTTTGGAGAGAGGGGCCCCCTACGAGCAGTACTTC. V usage is TRBV28 and J usage is TRBJ2-7; D assignment may be TRBD1 or TRBD2 (5 bases each). Germline CDR1 is MDHEN and CDR2 is SYDVKM. V dropped 3 bases and J dropped 2 bases, with 14 bases sitting between them. This CDR3 has 15 residues. The whole variable domain, filled in from reference TRBV28 and TRBJ2-7, reads DVKVTQSSRYLVKRTGEKVFLECVQDMDHENMFWYRQDPGLGLRLIYFSYDVKMKEKGDIPEGYSVSREKKERFSLILESASTNQTSMYLCASSLERGAPYEQYFGPGTRLTVT.

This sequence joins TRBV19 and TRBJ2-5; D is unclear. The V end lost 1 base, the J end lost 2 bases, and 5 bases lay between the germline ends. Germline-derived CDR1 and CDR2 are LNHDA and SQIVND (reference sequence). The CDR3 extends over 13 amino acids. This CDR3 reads CASSIGPQETQYF. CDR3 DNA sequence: TGTGCCAGTAGTATAGGCCCGCAAGAGACCCAGTACTTC. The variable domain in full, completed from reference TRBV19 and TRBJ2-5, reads DGGITQSPKYLFRKEGQNVTLSCEQNLNHDAMYWYRQDPGQGLRLIYYSQIVNDFQKGDIAEGYSVSREKKESFPLTVTSAQKNPTAFYLCASSIGPQETQYFGPGTRLLVL.

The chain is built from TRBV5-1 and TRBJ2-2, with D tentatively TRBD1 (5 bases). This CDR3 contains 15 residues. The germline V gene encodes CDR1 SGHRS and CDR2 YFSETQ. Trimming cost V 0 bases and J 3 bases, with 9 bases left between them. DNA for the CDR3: TGCGCCAGCAGCTTGGACAGGTCGTACACCGGGGAGCTGTTTTTT. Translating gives CASSLDRSYTGELFF.

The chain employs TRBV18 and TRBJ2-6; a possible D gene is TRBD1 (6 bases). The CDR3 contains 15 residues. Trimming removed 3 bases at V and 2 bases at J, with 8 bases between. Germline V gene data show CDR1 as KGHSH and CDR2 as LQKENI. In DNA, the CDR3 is TGTGCCAGCTCACCTTACAGGGCTGGGGCCAACGTCCTGACTTTC. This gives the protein CASSPYRAGANVLTF. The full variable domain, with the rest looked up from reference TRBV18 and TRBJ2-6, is NAGVMQNPRHLVRRRGQEARLRCSPMKGHSHVYWYRQLPEEGLKFMVYLQKENIIDESGMPKERFSAEFPKEGPSILRIQQVVRGDSAAYFCASSPYRAGANVLTFGAGSRLTVL.